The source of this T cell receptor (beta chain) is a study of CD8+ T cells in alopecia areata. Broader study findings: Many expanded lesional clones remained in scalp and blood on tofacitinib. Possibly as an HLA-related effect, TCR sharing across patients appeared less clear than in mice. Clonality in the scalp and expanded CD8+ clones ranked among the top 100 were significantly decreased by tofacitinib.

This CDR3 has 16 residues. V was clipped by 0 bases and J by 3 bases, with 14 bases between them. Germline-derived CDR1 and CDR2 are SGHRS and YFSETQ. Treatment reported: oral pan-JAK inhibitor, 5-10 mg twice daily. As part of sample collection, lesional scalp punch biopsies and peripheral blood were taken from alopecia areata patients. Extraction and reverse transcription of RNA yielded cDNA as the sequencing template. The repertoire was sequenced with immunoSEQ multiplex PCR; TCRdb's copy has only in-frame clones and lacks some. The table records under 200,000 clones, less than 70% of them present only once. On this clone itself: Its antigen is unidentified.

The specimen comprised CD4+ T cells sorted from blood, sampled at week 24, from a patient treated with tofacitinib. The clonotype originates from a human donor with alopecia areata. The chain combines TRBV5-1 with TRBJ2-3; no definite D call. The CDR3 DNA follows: TGCGCCAGCAGCTTGGATCTTTCGTCGGTTACAGATACGCAGTATTTT. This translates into CASSLDLSSVTDTQYF.